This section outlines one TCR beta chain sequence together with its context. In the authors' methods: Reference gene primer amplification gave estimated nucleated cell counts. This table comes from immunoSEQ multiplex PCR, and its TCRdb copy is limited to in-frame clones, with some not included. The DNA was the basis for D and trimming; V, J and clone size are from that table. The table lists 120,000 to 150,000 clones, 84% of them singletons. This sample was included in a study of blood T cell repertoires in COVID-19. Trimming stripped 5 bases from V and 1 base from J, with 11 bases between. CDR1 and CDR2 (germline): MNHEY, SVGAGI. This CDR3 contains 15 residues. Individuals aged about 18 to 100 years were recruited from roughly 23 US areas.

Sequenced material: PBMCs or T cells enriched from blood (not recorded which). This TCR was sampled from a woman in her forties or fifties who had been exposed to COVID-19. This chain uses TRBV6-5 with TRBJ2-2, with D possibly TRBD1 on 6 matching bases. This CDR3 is CASSLQGLNTGELFF. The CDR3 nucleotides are TGTGCCAGCAGTCTCCAGGGGCTGAACACCGGGGAGCTGTTTTTT.